Detailed here is one TCR beta chain. Its antigen specificity is not known. It has no much larger one-base neighbor in the sample; base qualities were not kept. Patients with a history of autoimmune disease or receiving systemic immunosuppression were excluded from the trial. Peripheral blood for TCR sequencing was collected from all dose cohorts at baseline, on cycle 4 day 1, and on cycle 7 day 1. The samples were drawn from a first-in-human, open-label, multicenter phase I dose-escalation trial of ivuxolimab. The trial enrolled adults with locally advanced or metastatic head and neck squamous cell, hepatocellular, melanoma or renal cell carcinoma. CD4+ and CD8+ T cells were sorted separately from peripheral blood before TCR sequencing. Genomic DNA was isolated from the sorted cells so that the TCRbeta CDR3 region could be sequenced. The immunoSEQ Assay was used to sequence the TCRbeta CDR3 regions. TCRdb re-hosts the immuneACCESS table, in-frame sequences only. Its copies lack some clones; in the studies checked, an unresolved V gene accounts for under half of them, and the cause for the rest is not known. Within this sample are 47,000 or so clones, with 85% to 90% of them counted one time only. Around 48% of the sample rests with the top ten.

CDR1 and CDR2 were assigned from the germline V gene as MNHEY and SVGAGI. V is shortened by 5 bases, J by 4 bases, and the region joining them spans 12 bases. The CDR3 sequence holds 13 residues, the cysteine and phenylalanine included. Of all the DNA, just the CDR3 is kept, 39 bases in frame from base 1. The data were obtained in a study of OX40 agonist ivuxolimab in advanced cancers. For the wider study: Ivuxolimab was an agonistic, fully human IgG2 monoclonal antibody directed against OX40 (CD134), a costimulatory receptor. Intravenous ivuxolimab was administered to patients every 2 weeks at six dose levels: 0.01, 0.1, 0.3, 1.5, 3 and 10 mg/kg. Of the approximately 54 patients in dose escalation, around 19 had hepatocellular carcinoma, roughly 15 had melanoma, 9 had renal cell carcinoma and 9 had head and neck cancer. A male proportion of roughly 80% and a mean age of around 60 years, ranging from roughly 23 to 80, were recorded for the dose-escalation cohort. Patients were allowed to have had prior anti-PD-1, anti-PD-L1 or anti-CTLA-4 therapy, and less than 45% of the dose-escalation patients had previously received checkpoint inhibitors. Partial responses occurred in three dose-escalation patients, of whom one had hepatocellular carcinoma and two had cutaneous melanoma. The point of sequencing TCRbeta in the periphery was to test whether ivuxolimab changed TCR sequence diversity and drove clonal T-cell expansion. The paper reports the monotherapy dose-escalation portion (N of about 47 patients) of the phase I ivuxolimab trial.

Beyond this particular receptor, the publication reports: In the 0.1-3.0 mg/kg groups, partial responders were among the patients with the lowest normalized peripheral clonal expansion, particularly in CD8+ T cells. Clonal expansion of both CD4+ and CD8+ blood T cells was observed from baseline to week 6 at doses 0.1 to 3.0 mg/kg. Low levels of normalized T-cell clonal expansion were also seen in some patients who did not respond. Antigen specificity was not determined for the clonally expanded peripheral T cells. After ivuxolimab, more expanded clones were found on average in CD8+ T cells than in CD4+ T cells.

The rearranged chain carries TRBV6-5 and TRBJ2-7, with the D segment identity uncertain. The sequence was collected from an adult with an advanced solid tumor such as melanoma, head and neck, liver or kidney cancer. The sequencing used CD4+ or CD8+ T cells sorted from blood, collected in a trial of the OX40 agonist ivuxolimab. The CDR3 amino acid sequence is: CASSPGSRYEQYF. The base sequence is TGTGCCAGCAGTCCAGGATCAAGGTACGAGCAGTACTTC.